This T cell receptor (beta chain) appears in the sequencing data of a study of OX40 agonist ivuxolimab in advanced cancers. TCRdb's table, derived via immunoSEQ multiplex PCR, lists solely in-frame clones and lacks some. The sample includes about 68,000 clones, 83% of them seen just once. Per the germline V gene, CDR1 is SGHNT and CDR2 is YYREEE (reference sequence). CDR3 length equals 15 residues. V lost 4 bases, J lost 0 bases, and 8 bases lay in between. In this sample, this clone turned up once. The sample in question was CD4+ or CD8+ T cells sorted from blood, obtained in a trial of the OX40 agonist ivuxolimab. The rearrangement joins TRBV5-4 to TRBJ2-6; D call uncertain. This clonotype was obtained from an adult with an advanced solid tumor such as melanoma, head and neck, liver or kidney cancer. The CDR3 nucleotides read TGTGCCAGCAGCCCTCAGCCCTCTGGGGCCAACGTCCTGACTTTC. Translating gives CASSPQPSGANVLTF.